This T cell receptor (beta chain) was sequenced in a study of glioma-infiltrating T cells after dendritic cell vaccination. Patients had residual fresh-frozen tumor tissue and more than two years of survival data. The length of the CDR3 is 13 residues. Germline V CDR1 and CDR2: SGHRS, YFSETQ. V lost 0 bases to trimming and J lost 8 bases, with 8 bases between them. Only in-frame clones appear in the TCRdb table, and some are missing; sequencing was by immunoSEQ multiplex PCR. The table has approximately 90,000 clones, about 85% seen once. This TCR derives from a human donor with glioblastoma. V and J are TRBV5-1 and TRBJ1-4; no firm D call. This material consisted of blood, taken before dendritic cell vaccination. CDR3 amino acids: CASSLGGPEKLFF. The CDR3 DNA reads as TGCGCCAGCAGCTTGGGCGGCCCCGAAAAACTGTTTTTT.